The present T cell receptor (beta chain) was sequenced within a study of blood T cell repertoires in COVID-19. For the study at large: T cells, B-cell-depleted T cells, or PBMCs provided the cDNA or gDNA that served as material.

Repertoires were generated with immunoSEQ multiplex PCR, while TCRdb's copy carries only in-frame clones and drops some. Of about 68,000 clones listed, about 85% were seen once; the top ten hold roughly 3.6%. Germline V gene lookup returns CDR1 SGDLS and CDR2 YYNGEE. The germline V and J ends were trimmed by 7 bases and 6 bases, with 21 bases remaining between them. The CDR3 is 15 residues long. During active infection, Seattle patients enrolled and were then monitored through disease. This clone was counted only a few times. The specimen was peripheral blood. The chain has TRBV9 and TRBJ2-3, with no clear D. The source is a woman in her forties or fifties with COVID-19, enrolled during active disease. Written as DNA, the CDR3 is TGTGCCAGCCGTAGCCAAGATCGGCCGTGGGATACGCAGTATTTT. Protein product: CASRSQDRPWDTQYF.